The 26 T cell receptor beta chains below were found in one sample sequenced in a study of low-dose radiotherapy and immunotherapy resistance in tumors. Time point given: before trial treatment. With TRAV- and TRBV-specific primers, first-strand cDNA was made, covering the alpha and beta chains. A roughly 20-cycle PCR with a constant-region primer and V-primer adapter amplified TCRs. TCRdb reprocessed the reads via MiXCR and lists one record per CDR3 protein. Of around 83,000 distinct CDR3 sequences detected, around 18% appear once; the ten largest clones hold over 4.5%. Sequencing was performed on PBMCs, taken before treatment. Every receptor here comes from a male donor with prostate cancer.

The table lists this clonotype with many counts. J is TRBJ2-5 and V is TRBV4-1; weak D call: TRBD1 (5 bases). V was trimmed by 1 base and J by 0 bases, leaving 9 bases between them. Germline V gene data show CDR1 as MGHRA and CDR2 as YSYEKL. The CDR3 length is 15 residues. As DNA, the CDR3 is TGCGCCAGCAGCCAAGCAGGGATCTACCAAGAGACCCAGTACTTC. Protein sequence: CASSQAGIYQETQYF.

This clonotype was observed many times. The CDR3 here is CASSVMKTTNEKLFF. The CDR3 nucleotides are TGTGCCAGCAGCGTAATGAAAACAACTAATGAAAAACTGTTTTTT. The chain recombines TRBV11-2 with TRBJ1-4; the D is unclear. Germline CDR1 reads SGHAT; CDR2 reads FQNNGV. The ends were cut back, 5 bases at V and 0 bases at J, with 10 bases in the middle. There are 15 residues in the CDR3.

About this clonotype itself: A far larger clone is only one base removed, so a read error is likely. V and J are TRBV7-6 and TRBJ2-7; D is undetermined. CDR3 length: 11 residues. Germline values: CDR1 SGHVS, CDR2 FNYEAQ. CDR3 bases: TGTGCCAGCAGCCGGTCCTACGTGCAGTACTTC. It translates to CASSRSYVQYF.

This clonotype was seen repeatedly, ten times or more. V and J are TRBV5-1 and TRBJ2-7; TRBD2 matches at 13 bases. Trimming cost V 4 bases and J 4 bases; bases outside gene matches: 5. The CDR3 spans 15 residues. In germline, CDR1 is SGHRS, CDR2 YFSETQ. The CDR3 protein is CASSRGTSGEYEQYF. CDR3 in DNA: TGCGCCAGCAGCCGAGGGACTAGCGGGGAGTACGAGCAGTACTTC.

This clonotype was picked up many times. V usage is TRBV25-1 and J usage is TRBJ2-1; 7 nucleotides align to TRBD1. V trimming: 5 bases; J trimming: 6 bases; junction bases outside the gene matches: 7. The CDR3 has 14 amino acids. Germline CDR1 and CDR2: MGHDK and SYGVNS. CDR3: CASSNDRVRNEQFF. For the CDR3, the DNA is TGTGCCAGCAGTAATGACAGGGTCCGCAATGAGCAGTTCTTC.

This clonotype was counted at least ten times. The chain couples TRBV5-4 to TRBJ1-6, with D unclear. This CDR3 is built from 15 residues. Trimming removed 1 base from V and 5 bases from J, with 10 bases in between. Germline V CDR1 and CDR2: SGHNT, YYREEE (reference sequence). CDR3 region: CASSLFSVDNSPLHF. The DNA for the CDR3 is TGTGCCAGCAGCTTGTTCTCAGTCGATAATTCACCCCTCCACTTT.

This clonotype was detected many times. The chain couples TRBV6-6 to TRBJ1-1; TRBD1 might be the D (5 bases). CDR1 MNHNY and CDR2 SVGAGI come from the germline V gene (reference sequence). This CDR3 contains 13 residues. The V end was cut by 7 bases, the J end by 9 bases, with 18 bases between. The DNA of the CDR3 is TGTGCCAGCACCCGGGACGGGGGGTTACAAGCTTTCTTT. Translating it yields CASTRDGGLQAFF.

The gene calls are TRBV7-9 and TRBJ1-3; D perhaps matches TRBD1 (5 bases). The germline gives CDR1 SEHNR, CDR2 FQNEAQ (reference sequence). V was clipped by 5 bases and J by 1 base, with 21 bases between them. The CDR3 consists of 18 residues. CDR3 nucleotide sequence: TGTGCCAGCAGCCCAATTCCCCTGGGGCAGGGATCTGGAAACACCATATATTTT. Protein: CASSPIPLGQGSGNTIYF.

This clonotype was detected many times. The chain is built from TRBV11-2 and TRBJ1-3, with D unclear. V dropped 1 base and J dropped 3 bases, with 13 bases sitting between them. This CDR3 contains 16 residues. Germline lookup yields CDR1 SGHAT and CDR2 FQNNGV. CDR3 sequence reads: CASSLGVGAYGNTIYF. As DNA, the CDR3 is TGTGCCAGCAGCTTAGGGGTCGGCGCATATGGAAACACCATATATTTT.

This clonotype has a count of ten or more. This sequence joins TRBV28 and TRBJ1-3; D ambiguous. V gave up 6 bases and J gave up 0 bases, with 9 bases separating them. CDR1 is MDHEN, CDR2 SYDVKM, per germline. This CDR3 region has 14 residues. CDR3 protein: CASRPPGSGNTIYF. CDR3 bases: TGTGCCAGCAGGCCTCCGGGCTCTGGAAACACCATATATTTT.

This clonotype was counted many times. Written as DNA, the CDR3 is TGCAGTGCTAGGCAGGGGGTTAACTATGGCTACACCTTC. This gives the protein CSARQGVNYGYTF. The genes are TRBV20-1 and TRBJ1-2; 7 bases match TRBD1. J was trimmed by 1 base and V by 3 bases; bases with no gene match: 2. The CDR3 loop spans 13 amino acids. Germline loops: CDR1 DFQATT, CDR2 SNEGSKA (reference sequence).

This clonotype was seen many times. CDR3 residues: CASSPGTKTYEQYF. CDR3 nucleotide sequence: TGTGCCAGCAGCCCCGGGACAAAAACCTACGAGCAGTACTTC. V usage is TRBV11-2 and J usage is TRBJ2-7; a weak D match, TRBD1 (6 bases). This CDR3 contains 14 residues. Trimming shortened V by 5 bases and J by 2 bases, and 13 bases separated the two germline ends. In germline, CDR1 is SGHAT, CDR2 FQNNGV.

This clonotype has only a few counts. In DNA, the CDR3 is TGTGCCAGCAGTGAATCAGCAGGAGTCATGAACACTGAAGCTTTCTTT. This translates into CASSESAGVMNTEAFF. This chain connects TRBV6-1 to TRBJ1-1; D not certain. Germline CDR1 MNHNS, CDR2 SASEGT. V lost 2 bases, J lost 0 bases, and 13 bases lay in between. The CDR3 extends over 16 amino acids.

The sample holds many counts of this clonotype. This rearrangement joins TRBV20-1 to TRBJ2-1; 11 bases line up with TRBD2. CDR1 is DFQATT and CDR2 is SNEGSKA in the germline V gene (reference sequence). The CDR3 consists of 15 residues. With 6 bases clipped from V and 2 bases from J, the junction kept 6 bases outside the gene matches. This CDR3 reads CSASSGRATYNEQFF. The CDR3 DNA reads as TGCAGTGCCAGTAGCGGGAGGGCCACCTACAATGAGCAGTTCTTC.

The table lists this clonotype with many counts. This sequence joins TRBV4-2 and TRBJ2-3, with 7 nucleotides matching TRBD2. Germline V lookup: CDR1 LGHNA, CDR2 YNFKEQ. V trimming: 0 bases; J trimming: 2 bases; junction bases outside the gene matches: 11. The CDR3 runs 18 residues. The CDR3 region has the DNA TGTGCCAGCAGCCAAGATAGCGGGCGGGCGCCCAACACAGATACGCAGTATTTT. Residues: CASSQDSGRAPNTDTQYF.

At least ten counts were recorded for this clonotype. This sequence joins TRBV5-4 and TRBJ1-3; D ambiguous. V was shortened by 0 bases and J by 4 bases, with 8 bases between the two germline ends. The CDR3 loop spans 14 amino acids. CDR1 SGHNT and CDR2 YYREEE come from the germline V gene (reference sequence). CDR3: CASSLDSKGNTIYF. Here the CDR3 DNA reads TGTGCCAGCAGCTTGGACAGTAAAGGAAACACCATATATTTT.

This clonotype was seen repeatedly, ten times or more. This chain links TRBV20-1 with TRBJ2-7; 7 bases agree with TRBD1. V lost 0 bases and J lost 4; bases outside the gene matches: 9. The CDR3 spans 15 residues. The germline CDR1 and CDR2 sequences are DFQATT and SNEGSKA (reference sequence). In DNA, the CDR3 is TGCAGTGCTAGAGATGGAAAGGGGGCTAGGTACGAGCAGTACTTC. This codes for CSARDGKGARYEQYF.

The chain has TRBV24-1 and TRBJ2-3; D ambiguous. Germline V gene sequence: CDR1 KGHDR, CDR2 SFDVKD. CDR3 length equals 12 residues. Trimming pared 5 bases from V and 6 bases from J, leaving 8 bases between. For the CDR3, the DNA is TGTGCCACCAGTGTCGGTACGGATACGCAGTATTTT. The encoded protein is CATSVGTDTQYF.

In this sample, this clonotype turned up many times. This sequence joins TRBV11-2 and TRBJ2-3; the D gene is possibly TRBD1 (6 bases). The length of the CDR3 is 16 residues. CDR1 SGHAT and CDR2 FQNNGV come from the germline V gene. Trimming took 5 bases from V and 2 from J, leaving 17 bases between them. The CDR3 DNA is TGTGCCAGCAGCCTCTACCAAAGGACAGTCACAGATACGCAGTATTTT. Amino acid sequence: CASSLYQRTVTDTQYF.

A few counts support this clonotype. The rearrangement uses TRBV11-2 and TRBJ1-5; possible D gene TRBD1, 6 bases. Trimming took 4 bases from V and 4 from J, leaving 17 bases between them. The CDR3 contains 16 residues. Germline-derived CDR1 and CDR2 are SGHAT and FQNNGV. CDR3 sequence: CASSSETGPGNQPQHF. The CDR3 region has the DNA TGTGCCAGCAGCTCCGAAACAGGGCCTGGGAATCAGCCCCAGCATTTT. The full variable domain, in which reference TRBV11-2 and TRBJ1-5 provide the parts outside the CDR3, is EAGVAQSPRYKIIEKRQSVAFWCNPISGHATLYWYQQILGQGPKLLIQFQNNGVVDDSQLPKDRFSAERLKGVDSTLKIQPAKLEDSAVYLCASSSETGPGNQPQHFGDGTRLSIL.

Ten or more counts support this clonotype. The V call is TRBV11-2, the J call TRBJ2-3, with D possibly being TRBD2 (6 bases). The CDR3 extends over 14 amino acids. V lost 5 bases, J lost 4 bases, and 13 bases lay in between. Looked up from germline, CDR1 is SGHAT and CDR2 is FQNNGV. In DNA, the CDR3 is TGTGCCAGCAGCAAGACTAGTTCCCCAGATACGCAGTATTTT. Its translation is CASSKTSSPDTQYF.

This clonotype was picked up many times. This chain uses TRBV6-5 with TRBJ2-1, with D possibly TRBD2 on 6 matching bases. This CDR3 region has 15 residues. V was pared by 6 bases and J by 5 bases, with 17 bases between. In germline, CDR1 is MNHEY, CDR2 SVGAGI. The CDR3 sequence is CASRRDFSPHNEQFF. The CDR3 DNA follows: TGTGCCAGCAGGCGGGACTTCTCTCCCCACAATGAGCAGTTCTTC.

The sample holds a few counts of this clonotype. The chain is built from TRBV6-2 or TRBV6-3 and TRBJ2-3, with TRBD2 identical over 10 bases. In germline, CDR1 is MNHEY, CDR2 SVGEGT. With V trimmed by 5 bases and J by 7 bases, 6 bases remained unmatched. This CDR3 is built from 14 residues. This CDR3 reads CASSEAGGLNTQYF. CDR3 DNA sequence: TGTGCCAGCAGTGAAGCGGGGGGGCTCAATACGCAGTATTTT.

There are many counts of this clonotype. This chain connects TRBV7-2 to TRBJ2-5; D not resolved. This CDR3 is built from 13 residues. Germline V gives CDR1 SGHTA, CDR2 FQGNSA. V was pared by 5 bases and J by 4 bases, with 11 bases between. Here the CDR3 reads CASSVSMGETQYF. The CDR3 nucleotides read TGTGCCAGCAGCGTCTCTATGGGAGAGACCCAGTACTTC.

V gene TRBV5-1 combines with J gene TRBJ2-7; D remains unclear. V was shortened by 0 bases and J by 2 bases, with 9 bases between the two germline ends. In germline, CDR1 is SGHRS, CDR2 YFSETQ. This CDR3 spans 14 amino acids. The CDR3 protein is CASSLATVAYEQYF. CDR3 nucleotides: TGCGCCAGCAGCTTGGCTACTGTGGCCTACGAGCAGTACTTC.

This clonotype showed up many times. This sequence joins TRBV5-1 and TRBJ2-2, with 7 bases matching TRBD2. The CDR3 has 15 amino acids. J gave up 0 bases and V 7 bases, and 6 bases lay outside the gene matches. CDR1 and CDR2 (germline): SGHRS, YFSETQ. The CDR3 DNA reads TGCGCCAGCGGTTCGGGAGGAACGAACACCGGGGAGCTGTTTTTT. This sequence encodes CASGSGGTNTGELFF.